This T cell receptor (beta chain) comes out of a study of shared clonotypes between healthy human individuals. General study results and limits: An anticipated effect of sequencing depth on clonotype sharing among donors was recognized. The generation probabilities recorded for non-shared clonotypes fell below those of clonotypes shared by all four donors. Genetic and exposure-history diversity was limited by the small donor number.

On this clone: The target antigen is unknown.

Looked up from germline, CDR1 is LGHNT and CDR2 is FRNRAP. Trimming removed 6 bases at V and 3 bases at J, with 11 bases between. The CDR3 is made up of 13 amino acids. All the donors were Caucasian adults who lived in Nashville, Tennessee. Measured with immunoSEQ multiplex PCR; TCRdb has only the in-frame clones, and not every one. The table includes around 2.1 million clones, approximately 94% detected once. The chain carries TRBV12-5 and TRBJ1-2; the D gene is possibly TRBD1 (5 bases). The sample comprised naive CD4+ T cells sorted from blood. Subset reported: CD45RA+ positively selected. The sequence came from a man between 18 and 29 years old in good health. CDR3 loop: CASGPGTHYGYTF. The CDR3 DNA is TGTGCTAGTGGACCAGGGACCCACTATGGCTACACCTTC.